These 14 T cell receptor beta chains came from one sample sequenced in a study of PD-L1 blockade in urothelial cancer. The assay was immunoSEQ multiplex PCR, and TCRdb's table has in-frame clones only and misses some. The table has around 19,000 clones, around 88% seen once. The starting material was PBMCs, obtained around atezolizumab (anti-PD-L1) treatment. These receptors were obtained from a man over 45 with urothelial cancer.

This sequence joins TRBV7-3 and TRBJ2-1; 9 nucleotides line up with TRBD2. This CDR3 is built from 15 residues. V dropped 2 bases and J dropped 7; count of bases not matched to a gene: 6. Germline V gene data show CDR1 as SGHTA and CDR2 as FQGTGA. This CDR3 reads CASSLLAGGPNEQFF. As DNA, the CDR3 is TGTGCCAGCAGCTTATTGGCGGGGGGGCCAAATGAGCAGTTCTTC.

The chain employs TRBV5-4 and TRBJ2-3, with D possibly matching TRBD2 (6 bases). V shed 4 bases and J shed 1 base, with 10 bases lying between them. The CDR3 spans 14 residues. CDR1 and CDR2 from the germline V gene are SGHNT and YYREEE (reference sequence). This CDR3 is CASSQDYRTDTQYF. CDR3 DNA sequence: TGTGCCAGCAGCCAGGACTACCGCACAGATACGCAGTATTTT. The entire variable domain, with the rest obtained from reference TRBV5-4 and TRBJ2-3, is as follows: ETGVTQSPTHLIKTRGQQVTLRCSSQSGHNTVSWYQQALGQGPQFIFQYYREEENGRGNFPPRFSGLQFPNYSSELNVNALELDDSALYLCASSQDYRTDTQYFGPGTRLTVL.

The chain joins TRBV12-5 to TRBJ1-2; tentative D call: TRBD1 (6 bases). The CDR3 spans 13 residues. CDR1 is LGHNT, CDR2 FRNRAP, per germline. V lost 2 bases, J lost 8 bases, and 12 bases lay in between. CDR3 sequence: CASGLWAGVGYTF. DNA of the CDR3: TGTGCTAGTGGTTTGTGGGCAGGGGTCGGCTACACCTTC. Using reference TRBV12-5 and TRBJ1-2 for the parts outside the CDR3, the full variable domain is DARVTQTPRHKVTEMGQEVTMRCQPILGHNTVFWYRQTMMQGLELLAYFRNRAPLDDSGMPKDRFSAEMPDATLATLKIQPSEPRDSAVYFCASGLWAGVGYTFGSGTRLTVV.

The chain joins TRBV6-5 to TRBJ2-7; 8 positions agree with TRBD2. Germline V gene sequence: CDR1 MNHEY, CDR2 SVGAGI. The CDR3 is 15 residues long. The trim removed 6 bases at V and 2 bases at J, leaving 9 bases unmatched. This CDR3 reads CASSATSGGTYEQYF. DNA for the CDR3: TGTGCCAGCAGCGCTACTAGCGGAGGTACCTACGAGCAGTACTTC.

The chain links TRBV5-6 to TRBJ1-1; TRBD1 aligns across 12 bases. J was trimmed by 2 bases and V by 3 bases; bases with no gene match: 11. Germline CDR1 and CDR2: SGHDT and YYEEEE. The CDR3 length is 18 residues. The CDR3 DNA reads TGTGCCAGCAGCTCAACCCGGGACAGGGGGCACTTTAACACTGAAGCTTTCTTT. It codes for CASSSTRDRGHFNTEAFF.

The V call is TRBV28, the J call TRBJ1-5; perhaps TRBD1 as D (5 bases). Trimming shortened V by 2 bases and J by 3 bases, and 11 bases separated the two germline ends. CDR3 length: 15 residues. Germline V gives CDR1 MDHEN, CDR2 SYDVKM. The CDR3 here is CASSLGSGINQPQHF. CDR3 nucleotide sequence: TGTGCCAGCAGTTTAGGGTCAGGGATCAATCAGCCCCAGCATTTT.

This sequence joins TRBV5-5 and TRBJ2-7; 16 positions match TRBD2. CDR3 size: 18 residues. Germline-derived CDR1 and CDR2 are SGHKS and YYEKEE (reference sequence). The ends lost 1 base at V and 2 bases at J; junction bases unmatched: 6. For the CDR3, the DNA is TGTGCCAGCAGCTTGTCGGGACTAGCGGGAGGGCCCCCCTACGAGCAGTACTTC. As protein: CASSLSGLAGGPPYEQYF.

The chain is built from TRBV6-4 and TRBJ2-2; 7 bases match TRBD1. V lost 3 bases, J lost 6 bases, and 4 bases stayed unmatched. The CDR3 extends over 14 amino acids. Per the germline V gene, CDR1 is MRHNA and CDR2 is SNTAGT. DNA of the CDR3: TGTGCCAGCAGTGAAGGCAGGGGGTCCGGGGAGCTGTTTTTT. Translated: CASSEGRGSGELFF.

This clone came up a few times. V and J are TRBV18 and TRBJ2-7; 9 nucleotides align to TRBD1. CDR1 and CDR2 (germline): KGHSH, LQKENI. V shed 5 bases, J shed 2 bases, and the junction held 7 bases outside the gene matches. CDR3 length: 15 amino acids. In DNA form, the CDR3 reads TGTGCCAGCTCAGCAGCGGGACAGGGTACCTACGAGCAGTACTTC. This translates into CASSAAGQGTYEQYF.

The V call is TRBV6-5, the J call TRBJ1-2, with 11 bases identical to TRBD1. CDR1 and CDR2 from the germline V gene are MNHEY and SVGAGI. This CDR3 has 15 amino acids. Losses at the gene ends were 0 bases for V and 8 bases for J; bases not matched to a gene: 5. The CDR3 sequence is CASSYSGQGARGYTF. The CDR3 nucleotides read TGTGCCAGCAGTTACTCTGGACAGGGGGCGAGGGGCTACACCTTC.

This chain joins TRBV5-6 and TRBJ2-7, with 8 bases lining up with TRBD1. V lost 3 bases, J lost 7 bases, and 9 bases stayed unmatched. CDR1 and CDR2 from the germline V gene are SGHDT and YYEEEE. The CDR3 totals 14 residues. The CDR3 reads CASSWGQVVIEQYF. The CDR3, as DNA: TGTGCCAGCAGCTGGGGACAGGTGGTTATAGAGCAGTACTTC.

The J gene is TRBJ1-4, the V gene TRBV15, with 8 positions matching TRBD1. Losses at the gene ends were 4 bases for V and 7 bases for J; bases not matched to a gene: 11. The CDR3 covers 16 residues. Germline values: CDR1 LNHNV, CDR2 YYDKDF (reference sequence). CDR3 nucleotide sequence: TGTGCCACCAGCACATACAGGGGGGCGCGTAGTGAAAAACTGTTTTTT. As protein: CATSTYRGARSEKLFF.

The rearrangement links TRBV19 to TRBJ2-1; 14 bases fit TRBD2. V lost 5 bases to trimming and J lost 12 bases; unmatched junction nucleotides: 6. Germline values: CDR1 LNHDA, CDR2 SQIVND (reference sequence). The CDR3 totals 14 residues. The CDR3 is CASSLGGLAGVQFF. In DNA, the CDR3 is TGTGCCAGTAGTCTCGGGGGACTAGCGGGAGTGCAGTTCTTC.

The chain has TRBV4-1 and TRBJ2-3; D gene uncertain. The CDR3 covers 13 residues. Germline values: CDR1 MGHRA, CDR2 YSYEKL. Trimming shortened V by 4 bases and J by 0 bases, and 5 bases separated the two germline ends. The CDR3 region has the DNA TGCGCCAGCAGCCCCACTAGCACAGATACGCAGTATTTT. Translation gives CASSPTSTDTQYF.